Listed here is a single TCR beta chain. V dropped 0 bases and J dropped 6; count of bases not matched to a gene: 11. Germline CDR1 and CDR2: GTSNPN and SVGIG (reference sequence). CDR3 length equals 17 residues. Authors' processing steps: The authors estimated nucleated cell counts from reference gene primer amplification. Here immunoSEQ multiplex PCR was the method, and the copy in TCRdb shows in-frame clones only, minus some. V, J and clone size reflect that table, while D and trimming were determined from the DNA. The sample yields 200,000 to 250,000 clones, 85% to 90% seen once. This entry belongs to a study of blood T cell repertoires in COVID-19. Turning to the study itself: The United States, Italy and Spain supplied acute and convalescent COVID-19 samples.

Ages ranged from about 18 to 89 years, with residence in about 23 US areas. Within the 2 weeks before study entry, each person in the exposed group met a COVID-19 case. This TCR was sampled from a man aged 50-60 years who had been exposed to COVID-19. The sample was PBMCs or T cells enriched from blood (not recorded which). The chain recombines TRBV30 with TRBJ1-1; 12 positions agree with TRBD1. The DNA for the CDR3 is TGTGCCTGGAGTGTACCCGGGACAGGGGGCGTAGGGGCTGAAGCTTTCTTT. Translation gives CAWSVPGTGGVGAEAFF. The full variable domain, rest sourced from reference TRBV30 and TRBJ1-1, is SQTIHQWPATLVQPVGSPLSLECTVEGTSNPNLYWYRQAAGRGLQLLFYSVGIGQISSEVPQNLSASRPQDRQFILSSKKLLLSDSGFYLCAWSVPGTGGVGAEAFFGQGTRLTVV.